A single sample is the source of the 5 T cell receptor beta chains below, sequenced in a study of T cells in women clearing cervical HPV infection. Profiling relied on immunoSEQ multiplex PCR, and the TCRdb table lists in-frame clones only, not all of them. In total, the table holds some 30,000 clones. The sequencing sample was made of blood buffy coat. These receptor sequences come from a woman aged 18-70 years with a cervical HPV16 infection that either progressed to CIN3+ or cleared (not recorded which).

The sequenced part of the CDR3 DNA is TGCAGTGCCTACGAGAACACTGAA. Protein sequence: CSAYENTE. The complete CDR3 reads CSAYENTEAFF. This rearrangement joins TRBV20-1 to TRBJ1-1; unclear D gene. The sequence runs out 3 residues before the end of the CDR3; the remainder is reconstructed from the germline J gene. There are 11 residues in the CDR3. The V and J ends lost 6 bases and 1 base respectively, with 6 bases between them. The germline V gene encodes CDR1 DFQATT and CDR2 SNEGSKA (reference sequence).

Notes on this clone: The read terminates 3 residues ahead of where the CDR3 ends, so the germline J gene completes it. This sequence joins TRBV15 and TRBJ1-2, with D unresolved. V lost 0 bases and J lost 1, with 9 bases in between. Germline-derived CDR1 and CDR2 are LNHNV and YYDKDF (reference sequence). There are 15 residues in the CDR3. The CDR3 protein is CATSRDSFNNYGYTF. Partial CDR3 DNA: TGTGCCACCAGCAGAGACAGTTTTAATAACTATGGC.

This CDR3 is CASSRTGYTYNEQFF. The CDR3 DNA, read in part, is TGCGCCAGCAGTAGGACAGGGTATACCTACAATGAG. This chain links TRBV10-1 with TRBJ2-1; TRBD1 agrees at 8 bases. Read sequence stops 3 residues before the CDR3 end, and the germline J gene provides the missing end. The V gene end was trimmed by 5 bases and the J gene end by 2 bases; junction bases not matched to a gene: 5. CDR1 is WNHNN, CDR2 SYGVQD, per germline (reference sequence). This CDR3 is built from 15 residues.

About this clone itself: Read sequence stops 3 residues before the CDR3 end, and the germline J gene provides the missing end. The V gene is TRBV5-1, the J gene TRBJ1-4, with D possibly matching TRBD1 (6 bases). The CDR3 length is 16 residues. Germline V gene sequence: CDR1 SGHRS, CDR2 YFSETQ. Here the CDR3 reads CASSPGGLSGANVLFF. CDR3 DNA (partial): TGCGCCAGCAGCCCGGGGGGGCTTTCTGGGGCCAACGTA.

To note about this clone: The read is 3 residues too short to cover the CDR3 end, so that end is filled in from the germline J gene. V is TRBV9 and J is TRBJ2-7; no firm D call. The germline gives CDR1 SGDLS, CDR2 YYNGEE. V was shortened by 0 bases and J by 6 bases, with 10 bases between the two germline ends. The CDR3 has 13 amino acids. CDR3 residues: CASSVDSVSEQYF. CDR3 DNA, as far as it was read: TGTGCCAGCAGCGTAGACAGTGTGAGCGAG.